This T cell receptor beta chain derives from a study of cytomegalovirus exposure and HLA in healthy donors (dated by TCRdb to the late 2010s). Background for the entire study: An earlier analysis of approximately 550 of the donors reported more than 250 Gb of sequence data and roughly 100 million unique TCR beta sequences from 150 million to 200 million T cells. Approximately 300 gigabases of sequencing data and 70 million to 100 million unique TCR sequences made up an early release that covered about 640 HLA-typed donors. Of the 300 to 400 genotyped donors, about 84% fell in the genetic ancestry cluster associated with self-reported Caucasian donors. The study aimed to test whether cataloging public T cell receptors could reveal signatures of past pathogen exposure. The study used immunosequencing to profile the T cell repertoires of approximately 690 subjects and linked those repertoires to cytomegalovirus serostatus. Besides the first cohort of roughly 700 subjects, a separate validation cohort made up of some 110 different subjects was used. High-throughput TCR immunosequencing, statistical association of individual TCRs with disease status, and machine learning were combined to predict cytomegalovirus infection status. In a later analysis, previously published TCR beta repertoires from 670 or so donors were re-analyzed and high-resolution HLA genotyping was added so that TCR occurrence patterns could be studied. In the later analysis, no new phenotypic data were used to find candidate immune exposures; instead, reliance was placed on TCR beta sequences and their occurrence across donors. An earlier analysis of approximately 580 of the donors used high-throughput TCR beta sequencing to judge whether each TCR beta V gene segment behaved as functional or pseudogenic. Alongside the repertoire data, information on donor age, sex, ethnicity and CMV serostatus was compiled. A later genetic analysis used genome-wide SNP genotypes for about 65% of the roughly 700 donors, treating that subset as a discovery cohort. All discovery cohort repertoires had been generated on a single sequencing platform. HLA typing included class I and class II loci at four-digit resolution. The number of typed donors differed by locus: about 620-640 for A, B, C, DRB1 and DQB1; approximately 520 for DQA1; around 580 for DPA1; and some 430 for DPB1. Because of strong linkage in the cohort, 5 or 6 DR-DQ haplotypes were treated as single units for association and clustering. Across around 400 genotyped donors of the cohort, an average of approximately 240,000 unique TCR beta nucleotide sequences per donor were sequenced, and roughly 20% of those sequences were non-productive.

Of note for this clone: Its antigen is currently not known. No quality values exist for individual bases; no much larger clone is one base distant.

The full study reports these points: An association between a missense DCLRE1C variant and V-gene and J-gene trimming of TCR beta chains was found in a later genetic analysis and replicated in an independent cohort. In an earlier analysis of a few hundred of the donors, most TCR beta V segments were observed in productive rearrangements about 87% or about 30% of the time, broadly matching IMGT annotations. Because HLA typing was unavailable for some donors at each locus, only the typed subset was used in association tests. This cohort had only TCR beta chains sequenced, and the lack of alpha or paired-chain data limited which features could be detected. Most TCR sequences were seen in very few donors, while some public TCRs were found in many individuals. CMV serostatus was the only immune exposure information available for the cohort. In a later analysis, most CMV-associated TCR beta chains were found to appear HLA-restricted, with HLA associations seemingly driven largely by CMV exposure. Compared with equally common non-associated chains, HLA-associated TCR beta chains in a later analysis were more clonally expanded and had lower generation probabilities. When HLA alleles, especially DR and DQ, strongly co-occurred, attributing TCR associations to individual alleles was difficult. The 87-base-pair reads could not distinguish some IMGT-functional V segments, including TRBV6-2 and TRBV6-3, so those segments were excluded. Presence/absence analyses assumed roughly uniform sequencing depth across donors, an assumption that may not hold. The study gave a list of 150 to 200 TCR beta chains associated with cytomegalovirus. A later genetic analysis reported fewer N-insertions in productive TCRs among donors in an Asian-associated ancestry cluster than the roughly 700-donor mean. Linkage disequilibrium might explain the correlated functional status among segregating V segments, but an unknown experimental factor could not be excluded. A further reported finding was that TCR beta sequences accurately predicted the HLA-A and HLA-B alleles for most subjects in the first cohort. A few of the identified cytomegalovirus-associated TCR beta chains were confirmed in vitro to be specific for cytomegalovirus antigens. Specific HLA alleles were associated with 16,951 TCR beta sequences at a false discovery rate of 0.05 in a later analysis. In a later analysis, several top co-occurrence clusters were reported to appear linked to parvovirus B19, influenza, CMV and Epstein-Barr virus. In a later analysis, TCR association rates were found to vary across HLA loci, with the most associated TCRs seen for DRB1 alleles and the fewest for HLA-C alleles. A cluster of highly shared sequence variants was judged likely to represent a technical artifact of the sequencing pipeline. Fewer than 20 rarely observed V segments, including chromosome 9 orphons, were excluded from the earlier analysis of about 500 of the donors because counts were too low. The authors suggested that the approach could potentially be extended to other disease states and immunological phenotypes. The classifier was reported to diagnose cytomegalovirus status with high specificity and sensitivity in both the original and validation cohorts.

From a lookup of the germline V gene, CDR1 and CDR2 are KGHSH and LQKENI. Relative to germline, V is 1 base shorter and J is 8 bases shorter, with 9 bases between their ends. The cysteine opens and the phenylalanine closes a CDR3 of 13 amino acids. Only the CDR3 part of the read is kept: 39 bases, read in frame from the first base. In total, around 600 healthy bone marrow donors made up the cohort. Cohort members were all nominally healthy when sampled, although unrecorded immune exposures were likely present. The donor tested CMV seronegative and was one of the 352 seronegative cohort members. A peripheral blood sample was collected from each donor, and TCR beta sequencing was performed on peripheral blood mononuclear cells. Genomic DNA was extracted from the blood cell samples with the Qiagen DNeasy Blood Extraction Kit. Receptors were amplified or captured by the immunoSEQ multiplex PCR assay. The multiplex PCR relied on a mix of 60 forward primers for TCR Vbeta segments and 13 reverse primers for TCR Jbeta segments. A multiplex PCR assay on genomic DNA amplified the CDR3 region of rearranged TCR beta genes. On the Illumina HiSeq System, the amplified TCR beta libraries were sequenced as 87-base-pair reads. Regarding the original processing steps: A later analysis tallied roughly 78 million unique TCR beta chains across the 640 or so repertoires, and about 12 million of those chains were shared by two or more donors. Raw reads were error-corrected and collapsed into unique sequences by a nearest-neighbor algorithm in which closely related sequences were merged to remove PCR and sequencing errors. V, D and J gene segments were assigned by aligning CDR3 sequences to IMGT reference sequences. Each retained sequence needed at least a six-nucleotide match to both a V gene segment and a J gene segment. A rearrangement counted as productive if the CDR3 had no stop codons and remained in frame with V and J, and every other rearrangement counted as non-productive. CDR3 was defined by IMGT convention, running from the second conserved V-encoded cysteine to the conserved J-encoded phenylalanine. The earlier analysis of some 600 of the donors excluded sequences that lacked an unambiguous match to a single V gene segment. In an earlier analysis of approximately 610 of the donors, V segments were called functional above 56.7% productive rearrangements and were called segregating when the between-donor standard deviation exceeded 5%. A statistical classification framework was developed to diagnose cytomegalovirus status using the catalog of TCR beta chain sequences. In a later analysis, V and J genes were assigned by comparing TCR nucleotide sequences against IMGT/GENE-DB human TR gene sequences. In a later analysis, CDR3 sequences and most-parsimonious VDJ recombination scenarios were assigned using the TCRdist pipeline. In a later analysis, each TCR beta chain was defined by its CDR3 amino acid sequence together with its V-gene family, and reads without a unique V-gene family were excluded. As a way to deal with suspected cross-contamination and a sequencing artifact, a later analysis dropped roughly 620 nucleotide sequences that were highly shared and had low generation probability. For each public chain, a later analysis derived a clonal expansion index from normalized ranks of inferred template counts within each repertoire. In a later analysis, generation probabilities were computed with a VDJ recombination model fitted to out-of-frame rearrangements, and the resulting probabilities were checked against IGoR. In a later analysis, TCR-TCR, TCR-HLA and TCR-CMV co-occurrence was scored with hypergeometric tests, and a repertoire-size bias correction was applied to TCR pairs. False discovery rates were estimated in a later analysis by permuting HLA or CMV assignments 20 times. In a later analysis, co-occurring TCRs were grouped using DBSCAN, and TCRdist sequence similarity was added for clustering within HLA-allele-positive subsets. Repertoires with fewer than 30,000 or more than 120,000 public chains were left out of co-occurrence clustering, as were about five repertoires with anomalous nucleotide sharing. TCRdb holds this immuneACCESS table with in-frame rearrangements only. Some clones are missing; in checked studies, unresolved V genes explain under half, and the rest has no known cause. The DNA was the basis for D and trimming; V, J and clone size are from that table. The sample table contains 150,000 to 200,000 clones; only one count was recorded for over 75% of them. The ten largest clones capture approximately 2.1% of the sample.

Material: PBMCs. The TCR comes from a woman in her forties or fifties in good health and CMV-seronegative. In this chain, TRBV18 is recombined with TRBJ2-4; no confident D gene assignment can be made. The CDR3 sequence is CASSPRRSDIQYF. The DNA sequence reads TGTGCCAGCTCACCACGCCGTTCGGACATTCAGTACTTC. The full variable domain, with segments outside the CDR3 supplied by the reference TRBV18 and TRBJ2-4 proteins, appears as NAGVMQNPRHLVRRRGQEARLRCSPMKGHSHVYWYRQLPEEGLKFMVYLQKENIIDESGMPKERFSAEFPKEGPSILRIQQVVRGDSAAYFCASSPRRSDIQYFGAGTRLSVL.